The rows below give T cell receptor beta chains drawn from one sample of a study of post-analysis software for immune sequencing data. One entry per CDR3 protein, called by TCRdb with MiXCR from the PCR reads. The sample lists about 400,000 distinct CDR3 sequences, roughly 30% occurring once. Sequenced sample: blood. Source of these receptors: a girl aged 10 to 17 with multiple sclerosis. Each CDR3 is given with its conserved first and last residue. A D gene is named only where the DNA matches it firmly. Some rows have no size entry. The others give once, few or many, or a class for an expanded clone.

v_gene: TRBV5-1; j_gene: TRBJ1-5; abundance: .; d_gene: .; CDR3nt: TGCGCCAGCAGCTCCGACTCGAGCCAGCCCCAGCATTTT; CDR3aa: CASSSDSSQPQHF
v_gene: TRBV6-1; j_gene: TRBJ2-5; abundance: .; d_gene: .; CDR3nt: TGTGCCAGCACCCGGGGGGCCCCTAAAGAGACCCAGTACTTC; CDR3aa: CASTRGAPKETQYF
v_gene: TRBV29-1; j_gene: TRBJ2-3; abundance: few; d_gene: .; CDR3nt: TGCAGCCTCTCCCAGCTGGGATCCACAGATACGCAGTATTTT; CDR3aa: CSLSQLGSTDTQYF
v_gene: TRBV5-6; j_gene: TRBJ2-5; abundance: few; d_gene: .; CDR3nt: TGTGCCAGCAGCTGGACAGCAGAGACCCAGTACTTC; CDR3aa: CASSWTAETQYF
v_gene: TRBV6-1; j_gene: TRBJ1-5; abundance: .; d_gene: TRBD1; CDR3nt: TGTGCCAGTTTGGGACAGGGGAGTCAGCCCCAGCATTTT; CDR3aa: CASLGQGSQPQHF
v_gene: TRBV2; j_gene: TRBJ1-1; abundance: .; d_gene: .; CDR3nt: TGTGCCAGCAGTACAGGGAGTCCCCTGAACACTGGAGCTTTCTTT; CDR3aa: CASSTGSPLNTGAFF
v_gene: TRBV10-3; j_gene: TRBJ2-3; abundance: .; d_gene: .; CDR3nt: TGTGCCATCCTCCAACCTGGAGGGGGGGCCGGAGCCACAGATACGCAGTATTTT; CDR3aa: CAILQPGGGAGATDTQYF
v_gene: TRBV27; j_gene: TRBJ2-7; abundance: .; d_gene: .; CDR3nt: TGTGCCAGCAGTTTATACAGCCATGACGAGCAGTACTTC; CDR3aa: CASSLYSHDEQYF
v_gene: TRBV5-1; j_gene: TRBJ2-7; abundance: few; d_gene: .; CDR3nt: TGCGCCAGCAGCCCCTCTTTACTGATCTACGAGCAGTACTTC; CDR3aa: CASSPSLLIYEQYF
v_gene: TRBV6-1; j_gene: TRBJ2-4; abundance: .; d_gene: TRBD1; CDR3nt: TGTGCCAGCAGATCAGAGACAGGGGGCTTGACCAAAAACATTCAGTACTTC; CDR3aa: CASRSETGGLTKNIQYF
v_gene: TRBV5-1; j_gene: TRBJ2-1; abundance: .; d_gene: .; CDR3nt: TGCGCCAGCAGCCCCAGCGGTCCCTACAATGAGCAGTTCTTC; CDR3aa: CASSPSGPYNEQFF
v_gene: TRBV11-3; j_gene: TRBJ1-1; abundance: .; d_gene: TRBD1; CDR3nt: TGTGCCAGCGGCTGGGACAGCGGTACAGAAGCTTTTTTT; CDR3aa: CASGWDSGTEAFF
v_gene: TRBV7-6; j_gene: TRBJ1-2; abundance: .; d_gene: .; CDR3nt: TGTGCCAGCAGCCCCTCGGGGGGCTATGGCTACACCTTC; CDR3aa: CASSPSGGYGYTF
v_gene: TRBV12-3/TRBV12-4; j_gene: TRBJ1-1; abundance: few; d_gene: .; CDR3nt: TGTGCCAGCAGTCATCCTACCTTGAACACTGAAGCTTTCTTT; CDR3aa: CASSHPTLNTEAFF
v_gene: TRBV29-1; j_gene: TRBJ1-5; abundance: .; d_gene: TRBD1; CDR3nt: TGCAGCGTTACGACAGGGTATAGCAATCAGCCCCAGCATTTT; CDR3aa: CSVTTGYSNQPQHF
v_gene: TRBV3-1; j_gene: TRBJ1-2; abundance: .; d_gene: .; CDR3nt: TGTGCCAGCAGCCCGTCGTTGGGTAACTATGGCTACACCTTC; CDR3aa: CASSPSLGNYGYTF
v_gene: TRBV20-1; j_gene: TRBJ1-1; abundance: .; d_gene: .; CDR3nt: TGCAGTGCTAGGGGCCAGTCGAACACTGAAGCTTTCTTT; CDR3aa: CSARGQSNTEAFF
v_gene: TRBV6-1; j_gene: TRBJ2-5; abundance: .; d_gene: TRBD1; CDR3nt: TGTGCCAGCAGTCTCACCGGGACAGGGGTGGAGACCCAGTACTTC; CDR3aa: CASSLTGTGVETQYF
v_gene: TRBV20-1; j_gene: TRBJ1-2; abundance: .; d_gene: .; CDR3nt: TGCAGTGCAGGGGACATCCTCCGCTATGGCTACACCTTC; CDR3aa: CSAGDILRYGYTF
v_gene: TRBV5-6; j_gene: TRBJ2-7; abundance: .; d_gene: .; CDR3nt: TGTGCCAGCAGCTTGCGGGGTGGTGGGCAGTACTTC; CDR3aa: CASSLRGGGQYF
v_gene: TRBV12-3/TRBV12-4; j_gene: TRBJ1-1; abundance: few; d_gene: .; CDR3nt: TGTGCCAGCAGAAAACAGGGCGCGCAGAACACTGAAGCTTTCTTT; CDR3aa: CASRKQGAQNTEAFF
v_gene: TRBV10-3; j_gene: TRBJ2-7; abundance: few; d_gene: .; CDR3nt: TGTGCCATCAGTGACCTTGACAGTTTCTACGAGCAGTACTTC; CDR3aa: CAISDLDSFYEQYF
v_gene: TRBV11-2; j_gene: TRBJ1-5; abundance: few; d_gene: .; CDR3nt: TGTGCCAGCAGCTTAGGACACAATCAGCCCCAGCATTTT; CDR3aa: CASSLGHNQPQHF
v_gene: TRBV13; j_gene: TRBJ2-5; abundance: .; d_gene: .; CDR3nt: TGTGCCAGCAGCTTAGTTCGTGGGAACGATAGATACCAAGAGACCCAGTACTTC; CDR3aa: CASSLVRGNDRYQETQYF
v_gene: TRBV20-1; j_gene: TRBJ1-2; abundance: few; d_gene: TRBD1; CDR3nt: TGCAGTGCTAGAGGCCGGGACAGGGGGGCGACTAACTATGGCTACACCTTC; CDR3aa: CSARGRDRGATNYGYTF
v_gene: TRBV7-2; j_gene: TRBJ2-3; abundance: .; d_gene: TRBD2; CDR3nt: TGTGCCAGCAGCTTAGTTTCCCCCCCCGGGGGGGGTGATACGCAGTATTTT; CDR3aa: CASSLVSPPGGGDTQYF
v_gene: TRBV3-1; j_gene: TRBJ2-3; abundance: .; d_gene: TRBD2; CDR3nt: TGTGCCAGCAGCCTCTGGTTGCGGGGGAGCACAGATACGCAGTATTTT; CDR3aa: CASSLWLRGSTDTQYF
v_gene: TRBV10-3; j_gene: TRBJ2-3; abundance: .; d_gene: .; CDR3nt: TGTGCCATCAGTGGGGCAGGGACTAGCACAGATACGCAGTATTTT; CDR3aa: CAISGAGTSTDTQYF
v_gene: TRBV2; j_gene: TRBJ2-3; abundance: .; d_gene: TRBD2; CDR3nt: TGTGCCAGCAGTGAACTAGCGGGAGGGACGCAGTATTTT; CDR3aa: CASSELAGGTQYF
v_gene: TRBV29-1; j_gene: TRBJ2-1; abundance: few; d_gene: TRBD1; CDR3nt: TGCAGCGTTGAATGGTGGCAGGGGGCTCGGTACAATGAGCAGTTCTTC; CDR3aa: CSVEWWQGARYNEQFF
v_gene: TRBV6-6; j_gene: TRBJ1-2; abundance: .; d_gene: .; CDR3nt: TGTGCCAGCACCAACTCGGGGACCCCCTATGGCTACACCTTC; CDR3aa: CASTNSGTPYGYTF
v_gene: TRBV10-2; j_gene: TRBJ2-4; abundance: .; d_gene: TRBD2; CDR3nt: TGCGCCAGCAGTCCAGGGAGGGACGGAAAGTTGTACTTC; CDR3aa: CASSPGRDGKLYF
v_gene: TRBV6-5; j_gene: TRBJ2-3; abundance: .; d_gene: .; CDR3nt: TGTGCCAGCAGCCCCATAGAACGGATCACAGATACGCAGTATTTT; CDR3aa: CASSPIERITDTQYF
v_gene: TRBV11-3; j_gene: TRBJ2-2; abundance: .; d_gene: TRBD1; CDR3nt: TGTGCCAGCGACAGGGTGGACACCGGGGAGCTGTTTTTT; CDR3aa: CASDRVDTGELFF
v_gene: TRBV29-1; j_gene: TRBJ2-5; abundance: .; d_gene: .; CDR3nt: TGCAGCGCGGCACTAAGAGAGACCCAGTACTTC; CDR3aa: CSAALRETQYF
v_gene: TRBV3-1; j_gene: TRBJ2-5; abundance: .; d_gene: .; CDR3nt: TGTGCCAGCAGCCATCGGGCTAGCGTCTTGTATGAGCAGTACTTC; CDR3aa: CASSHRASVLYEQYF
v_gene: TRBV6-5; j_gene: TRBJ1-2; abundance: .; d_gene: .; CDR3nt: TGTGCCAGCAGTTACGAAAGGACGGGCCACTATGGCTACACCTTC; CDR3aa: CASSYERTGHYGYTF
v_gene: TRBV6-6; j_gene: TRBJ2-3; abundance: .; d_gene: TRBD1; CDR3nt: TGTGCCAGCAGTTACCGACAGGGGGTCCCAGATACGCAGTATTTT; CDR3aa: CASSYRQGVPDTQYF
v_gene: TRBV4-1; j_gene: TRBJ2-3; abundance: few; d_gene: .; CDR3nt: TGCGCCAGCAGCCAAGAGGCAGTAGGATCCGCAGATACGCAGTATTTT; CDR3aa: CASSQEAVGSADTQYF
v_gene: TRBV7-2; j_gene: TRBJ1-2; abundance: .; d_gene: TRBD1; CDR3nt: TGTGCCAGCAGCTTCGCCGGGACAGGGGGCAGGGACTACACCTTC; CDR3aa: CASSFAGTGGRDYTF
v_gene: TRBV4-3; j_gene: TRBJ2-5; abundance: few; d_gene: .; CDR3nt: TGCGCCAGCAGCCAAAATCGGGACACGGTCCAGTACTTC; CDR3aa: CASSQNRDTVQYF
v_gene: TRBV7-3; j_gene: TRBJ2-1; abundance: .; d_gene: TRBD2; CDR3nt: TGTGCCAGCAGCTTGGGACGAGCGGGGGGCGACAATGAGCAGTTCTTC; CDR3aa: CASSLGRAGGDNEQFF